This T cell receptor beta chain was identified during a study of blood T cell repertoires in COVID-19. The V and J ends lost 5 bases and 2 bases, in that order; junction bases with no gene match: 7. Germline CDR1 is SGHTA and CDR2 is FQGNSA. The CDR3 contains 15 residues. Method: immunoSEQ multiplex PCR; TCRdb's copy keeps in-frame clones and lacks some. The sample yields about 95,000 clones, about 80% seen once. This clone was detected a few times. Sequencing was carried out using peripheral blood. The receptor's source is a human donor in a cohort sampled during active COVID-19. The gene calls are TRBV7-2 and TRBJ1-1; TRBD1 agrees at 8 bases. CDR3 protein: CASSRARGRNTEAFF. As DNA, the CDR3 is TGTGCCAGCAGCAGGGCCAGGGGGCGAAACACTGAAGCTTTCTTT.